What follows are 10 T cell receptor beta chains derived from one specimen sequenced in a study of cytomegalovirus exposure and HLA in healthy donors. Sequencing used immunoSEQ multiplex PCR; TCRdb keeps in-frame clones, though not all of them. The profile shows some 110,000 clones, more than 75% of them singletons. Sequences were obtained from PBMCs. The receptors stem from a man younger than 30 in good health and CMV-seronegative.

The chain is built from TRBV5-4 and TRBJ2-1, with 10 positions matching TRBD2. V trimming: 1 base; J trimming: 6 bases; junction bases outside the gene matches: 4. The CDR3 runs to 15 residues. CDR1 is SGHNT and CDR2 is YYREEE in the germline V gene (reference sequence). CDR3 protein: CASSLFGTSVNEQFF. The DNA for the CDR3 is TGTGCCAGCAGCTTGTTCGGGACTAGCGTCAATGAGCAGTTCTTC.

This clone was seen a handful of times. The chain carries TRBV6-1 and TRBJ1-5; D might be TRBD1 (6 bases). V lost 6 bases and J lost 9, with 21 bases in between. The CDR3 loop spans 15 amino acids. The V gene's germline CDR1 is MNHNS and CDR2 SASEGT. The CDR3 DNA reads TGTGCCAGCAGGAGGCAGGAATCGGGGGGCTGGCCCCAGCATTTT. Protein sequence: CASRRQESGGWPQHF.

This clone appeared a single time. The chain has TRBV2 and TRBJ2-3; possibly TRBD1 for D (6 bases). This CDR3 region has 13 residues. The V end was cut by 11 bases, the J end by 1 base, with 13 bases between. Germline lookup yields CDR1 SNHLY and CDR2 FYNNEI. The CDR3: CAGGAGGTDTQYF. For the CDR3, the DNA is TGTGCCGGTGGAGCAGGGGGCACAGATACGCAGTATTTT.

Many counts were recorded for this clone. The rearrangement links TRBV5-1 to TRBJ2-7; unclear D gene. Germline V lookup: CDR1 SGHRS, CDR2 YFSETQ. The V end was cut by 0 bases, the J end by 2 bases, with 6 bases between. The CDR3 loop spans 13 amino acids. This CDR3 reads CASSLDTPYEQYF. The CDR3 DNA is TGCGCCAGCAGCTTGGACACCCCCTACGAGCAGTACTTC.

This chain uses TRBV19 with TRBJ1-1; D is ambiguous. The V gene lost 3 bases and the J gene lost 0 bases, with 8 bases spanning the gap. This CDR3 is 14 amino acids long. Germline V gene data show CDR1 as LNHDA and CDR2 as SQIVND (reference sequence). Here the CDR3 reads CASSIGLVNTEAFF. The CDR3 nucleotides read TGTGCCAGTAGTATCGGTCTAGTGAACACTGAAGCTTTCTTT.

The V and J genes are TRBV6-4 and TRBJ2-7; 8 bases are shared with TRBD1. CDR3 length equals 14 residues. CDR1 and CDR2 (germline): MRHNA, SNTAGT. J lost 1 base, V lost 4 bases, and 3 bases had no gene match. CDR3 loop: CASSVRTGSYEQYF. The CDR3 DNA reads TGTGCCAGCAGTGTCCGGACAGGGTCCTACGAGCAGTACTTC.

V and J are TRBV6-6 and TRBJ2-1; 10 bases are a match to TRBD2. The CDR3 contains 15 residues. Unmatched junction bases numbered 7, after V lost 7 bases and J lost 4 bases. From germline, CDR1 is MNHNY and CDR2 SVGAGI (reference sequence). CDR3 sequence: CASNVGLAVYNEQFF. In DNA, the CDR3 is TGTGCCAGCAACGTAGGACTAGCGGTTTACAATGAGCAGTTCTTC.

The chain joins TRBV6-5 to TRBJ2-7; 12 positions match TRBD1. CDR1 and CDR2 from the germline V gene are MNHEY and SVGAGI. V shed 4 bases and J 7 bases; nucleotides not matched to a gene: 8. The CDR3 loop spans 15 amino acids. The CDR3 nucleotides are TGTGCCAGCAGTTCACCGGGACAGGGGGCTCCAGAGCAGTACTTC. Amino acid sequence: CASSSPGQGAPEQYF.

The chain combines TRBV29-1 with TRBJ1-2, with 9 bases aligning to TRBD1. V lost 7 bases to trimming and J lost 7 bases; unmatched junction nucleotides: 4. CDR3 length: 11 amino acids. Germline V gives CDR1 SQVTM, CDR2 ANQGSEA. CDR3: CSGGQGSGYTF. The CDR3 DNA is TGCAGCGGGGGACAGGGTTCTGGCTACACCTTC.

This clone has a handful of counts. The chain carries TRBV6-5 and TRBJ1-1, with D unclear. The CDR3 has 14 residues. V dropped 6 bases and J dropped 6 bases, with 17 bases sitting between them. The germline gives CDR1 MNHEY, CDR2 SVGAGI. DNA of the CDR3: TGTGCCAGCAGCCAACCCCAACTAGGCGCTGAAGCTTTCTTT. This encodes CASSQPQLGAEAFF.